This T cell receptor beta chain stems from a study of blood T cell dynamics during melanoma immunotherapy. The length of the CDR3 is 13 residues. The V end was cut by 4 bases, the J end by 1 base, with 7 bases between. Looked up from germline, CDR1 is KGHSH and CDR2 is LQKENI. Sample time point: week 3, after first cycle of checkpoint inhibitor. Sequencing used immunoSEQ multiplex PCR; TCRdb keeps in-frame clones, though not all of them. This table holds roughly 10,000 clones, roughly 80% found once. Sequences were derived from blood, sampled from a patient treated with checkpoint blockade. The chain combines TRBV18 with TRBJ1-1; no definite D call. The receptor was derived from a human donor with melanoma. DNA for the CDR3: TGTGCCAGCTCACTGCAGGCGAACACTGAAGCTTTCTTT. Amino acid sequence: CASSLQANTEAFF.